This TCR beta chain was retrieved from a study of T cells in narcolepsy. The overall study: Enrolled donors included narcolepsy type 1 or type 2 patients and healthy controls. Regarding the study as a whole: Healthy controls reportedly lacked the autoreactive clonotypes serially found in patients' blood.

CDR1 is MGHRA and CDR2 is YSYEKL in the germline V gene. V was clipped by 2 bases and J by 7 bases, with 9 bases between them. The CDR3 runs 13 residues. As for this clone: Antigen specificity is unknown.

Clones were sequenced by immunoSEQ multiplex PCR, and TCRdb holds only the in-frame ones, with some missing. The sample yields fewer than 20,000 clones, over 75% seen once. V gene TRBV4-1 combines with J gene TRBJ2-1, with a tentative D call TRBD2 (5 bases). Sample: memory (CD45RA-) CD4+ T cells from blood. The sequence came from a human donor in good health. The CDR3 bases are TGCGCCAGCAGCCAACCGGGAAAAAATGAGCAGTTCTTC. It yields the protein CASSQPGKNEQFF.